This entry lists 10 T cell receptor beta chains sequenced from one sample in a study of vaccination effects on CD4 cells after COVID-19. Antigen-specific CD4+ T cells were expanded with viral peptide pools in the ViraFEST assay before sequencing. Having been cultured for 10 days, the cells underwent CD4+ T cell isolation. Absence of prior SARS-CoV-2 infection characterized the vaccine recipients, who showed negative nucleocapsid antibodies. Profiling relied on immunoSEQ multiplex PCR, and the TCRdb table lists in-frame clones only, not all of them. The sample has more than 40,000 clones; approximately 70% are singletons. Their antigens remain unidentified. The source material was CD4+ T cells from PBMCs cultured with HCoV-OC43 spike peptides, sampled before COVID-19 vaccination. The subset: HCoV-OC43 spike overlapping peptide pool stimulation. The receptors shown here come from a human donor who received a COVID-19 vaccine.

This clone was counted between two and nine times. The rearrangement links TRBV5-1 to TRBJ2-3; D unclear. The CDR3 extends over 12 amino acids. V was shortened by 2 bases and J by 3 bases, with 4 bases between the two germline ends. Germline values: CDR1 SGHRS, CDR2 YFSETQ. The CDR3, as DNA: TGCGCCAGCAGCTTTTCGACAGATACGCAGTATTTT. Its translation: CASSFSTDTQYF.

The rearrangement links TRBV5-6 to TRBJ1-6; D possibly corresponds to TRBD1 (6 bases). CDR1 is SGHDT, CDR2 YYEEEE, per germline. The germline V and J ends were trimmed by 0 bases and 7 bases, with 14 bases remaining between them. This CDR3 contains 16 residues. Here the CDR3 reads CASSLDVARGNSPLHF. The CDR3 DNA reads as TGTGCCAGCAGCTTGGATGTGGCCAGGGGAAATTCACCCCTCCACTTT.

In this sample, this clone turned up once. The chain has TRBV27 and TRBJ1-2; D is unresolved. The germline CDR1 and CDR2 sequences are MNHEY and SMNVEV (reference sequence). The CDR3 covers 13 residues. V gave up 3 bases and J gave up 5 bases, with 10 bases separating them. The CDR3 protein is CASSFQGGYGYTF. In DNA, the CDR3 is TGTGCCAGCAGTTTCCAAGGAGGGTATGGCTACACCTTC.

This chain uses TRBV11-3 with TRBJ2-1; 8 bases agree with TRBD2. Germline loops: CDR1 SGHNT, CDR2 YENEEA. The CDR3 contains 15 residues. Germline trimming cut 4 bases from V and 0 bases from J; bases unmatched to any gene: 2. This CDR3 reads CASSSSGSSYNEQFF. The CDR3 DNA reads TGTGCCAGCAGCTCAAGCGGGAGCTCCTACAATGAGCAGTTCTTC.

The J gene is TRBJ2-1, the V gene TRBV14; TRBD2 matches at 8 bases. The length of the CDR3 is 16 residues. The junction had 8 bases not matched to a gene; V was cut back by 4 bases and J by 3 bases. CDR1 and CDR2 (germline): SGHDN, FVKESK. The CDR3 is CASSPSIAGSYNEQFF. The CDR3 region has the DNA TGTGCCAGCAGCCCTTCCATAGCGGGAAGCTACAATGAGCAGTTCTTC.

This chain uses TRBV4-2 with TRBJ1-1; D unresolved. There are 14 residues in the CDR3. Germline CDR1 is LGHNA and CDR2 is YNFKEQ. Deletions cut 2 bases from V and 7 bases from J, with 14 bases between. As DNA, the CDR3 is TGTGCCAGCAGCCAACCCCCCGACGAGGGTGAAGCTTTCTTT. Amino acids: CASSQPPDEGEAFF.

V gene TRBV28 combines with J gene TRBJ1-4, with D maybe TRBD1 (5 bases). The V gene's germline CDR1 is MDHEN and CDR2 SYDVKM. CDR3 length: 12 amino acids. Trimming cost V 7 bases and J 5 bases, with 8 bases left between them. CDR3 DNA sequence: TGTGCCAGCAAGGGGCTGAATGAAAAACTGTTTTTT. Translated, it gives CASKGLNEKLFF.

This rearrangement joins TRBV24-1 to TRBJ2-7; D is tentatively TRBD1 or TRBD2 (5 bases each). The CDR3 runs 15 residues. V dropped 2 bases and J dropped 2 bases, with 12 bases sitting between them. CDR1 and CDR2 from the germline V gene are KGHDR and SFDVKD. CDR3: CATSDSAGSPYEQYF. The CDR3 DNA sequence: TGTGCCACCAGTGATTCGGCAGGGAGCCCCTACGAGCAGTACTTC.

The V gene is TRBV6-5, the J gene TRBJ1-5; a possible D gene is TRBD1 (5 bases). The CDR3 is made up of 13 amino acids. Trimming left V 2 bases short and J 4 bases short, with 6 bases between. Germline values: CDR1 MNHEY, CDR2 SVGAGI. The CDR3 here is CASSYKGNQPQHF. Here the CDR3 DNA reads TGTGCCAGCAGTTACAAGGGGAATCAGCCCCAGCATTTT.

This rearrangement joins TRBV30 to TRBJ1-1, with D uncertain. The V gene lost 6 bases and the J gene lost 1 base, with 15 bases spanning the gap. This CDR3 is built from 14 residues. Germline V gene lookup returns CDR1 GTSNPN and CDR2 SVGIG (reference sequence). The CDR3 nucleotides read TGTGCCTGTACCCCGGGAAGATGGAACACTGAAGCTTTCTTT. It yields the protein CACTPGRWNTEAFF. Looking up the rest from reference TRBV30 and TRBJ1-1 gives the full variable domain: SQTIHQWPATLVQPVGSPLSLECTVEGTSNPNLYWYRQAAGRGLQLLFYSVGIGQISSEVPQNLSASRPQDRQFILSSKKLLLSDSGFYLCACTPGRWNTEAFFGQGTRLTVV.